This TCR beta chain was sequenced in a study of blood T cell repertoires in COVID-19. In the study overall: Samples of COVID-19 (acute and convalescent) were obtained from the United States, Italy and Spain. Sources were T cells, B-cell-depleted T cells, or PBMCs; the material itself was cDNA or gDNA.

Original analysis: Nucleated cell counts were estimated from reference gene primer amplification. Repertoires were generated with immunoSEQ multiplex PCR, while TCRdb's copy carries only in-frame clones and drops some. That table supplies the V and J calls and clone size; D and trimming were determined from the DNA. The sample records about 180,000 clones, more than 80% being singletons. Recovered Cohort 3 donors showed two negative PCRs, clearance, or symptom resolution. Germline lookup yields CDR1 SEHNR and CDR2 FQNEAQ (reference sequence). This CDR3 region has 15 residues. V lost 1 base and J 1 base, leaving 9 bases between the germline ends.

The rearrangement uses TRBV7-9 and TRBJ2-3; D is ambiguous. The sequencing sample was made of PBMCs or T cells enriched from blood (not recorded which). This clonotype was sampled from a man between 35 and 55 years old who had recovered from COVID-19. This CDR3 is CASSLDYQGTDTQYF. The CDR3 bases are TGTGCCAGCAGCTTAGATTACCAGGGCACAGATACGCAGTATTTT.